These 14 T cell receptor beta chains share one sample of origin, sequenced in a study of T-cell reconstitution after alpha-beta-depleted transplantation in children. Unique molecular identifiers featured in how the TCRbeta library was prepared. TCRdb reanalysed the PCR reads using MiXCR and keeps one entry per CDR3 protein. Altogether about 580,000 distinct CDR3 sequences are present, 23% being singletons, with the ten largest covering 12% to 15%. The sample consisted of PBMCs, mostly from graft donor cells, taken 360 days after TCRalphabeta/CD19-depleted stem cell transplant. The source of these receptors is a boy in the first two years of life who had a stem cell transplant for acute myeloid leukemia, so the T cells may come from the graft donor.

The chain is built from TRBV11-2 and TRBJ2-5, with 7 bases lining up with TRBD2. The CDR3 spans 14 residues. Germline CDR1 is SGHAT and CDR2 is FQNNGV. V shed 2 bases and J 12 bases; nucleotides not matched to a gene: 12. CDR3 in amino acids: CASSLPTPTSREYF. As DNA, the CDR3 is TGTGCCAGCAGCTTACCCACACCGACTAGCAGGGAGTACTTC.

This clonotype was detected many times. The chain employs TRBV4-3 and TRBJ2-7; 8 bases line up with TRBD1. V shed 0 bases, J shed 6 bases, and the junction held 10 bases outside the gene matches. This CDR3 has 16 residues. Germline CDR1 reads LGHNA; CDR2 reads YSLEER. The chain's CDR3 is CASSQDSGTGSAEQYF. The DNA of the CDR3 is TGCGCCAGCAGCCAAGATTCGGGGACAGGTTCAGCCGAGCAGTACTTC.

The chain uses TRBV20-1 and TRBJ2-7; perhaps D is TRBD1 or TRBD2 (6 bases each). Per germline, CDR1 DFQATT and CDR2 SNEGSKA (reference sequence). The CDR3 spans 15 residues. V gave up 0 bases and J gave up 4 bases, with 16 bases separating them. The CDR3 loop reads CSARDSGQPTYEQYF. The CDR3 nucleotides read TGCAGTGCTAGAGATAGCGGACAGCCAACTTACGAGCAGTACTTC.

In its sample, this clonotype was seen a few times. V is TRBV6-5 and J is TRBJ1-2; D may be TRBD1 (6 bases). Germline loops: CDR1 MNHEY, CDR2 SVGAGI. This CDR3 has 12 residues. V lost 5 bases and J lost 11, with 15 bases in between. The CDR3 DNA follows: TGTGCCAGCAGTCCCGGACAGCGGGCGTACACCTTC. Protein: CASSPGQRAYTF.

This clonotype was counted many times. The chain recombines TRBV5-6 with TRBJ2-1; D possibly corresponds to TRBD1 (5 bases). The V end was cut by 4 bases, the J end by 8 bases, with 22 bases between. The CDR3 length is 16 residues. CDR1 and CDR2 from the germline V gene are SGHDT and YYEEEE. The CDR3 region has the DNA TGTGCCAGCAGCGGCCATGGGCAGGGTCCTGTGGATGAGCAGTTCTTC. It translates to CASSGHGQGPVDEQFF. Full variable domain (rest looked up from reference TRBV5-6 and TRBJ2-1): DAGVTQSPTHLIKTRGQQVTLRCSPKSGHDTVSWYQQALGQGPQFIFQYYEEEERQRGNFPDRFSGHQFPNYSSELNVNALLLGDSALYLCASSGHGQGPVDEQFFGPGTRLTVL.

This chain uses TRBV11-2 with TRBJ2-3; 10 nucleotides agree with TRBD1. V dropped 2 bases and J dropped 1; count of bases not matched to a gene: 15. Germline CDR1 reads SGHAT; CDR2 reads FQNNGV. This CDR3 is 20 amino acids long. The CDR3, as DNA: TGTGCCAGCAGCTTAAGGGGGGGGACAGGGGACCCCCTTCGCACAGATACGCAGTATTTT. It translates to CASSLRGGTGDPLRTDTQYF.

The chain uses TRBV12-3 or TRBV12-4 and TRBJ2-7; D remains unclear. The CDR3 is made up of 13 amino acids. CDR3 sequence: CPPLPARSYEQYV. CDR3 DNA: TGTCCCCCCCTGCCCGCTCGCTCCTACGAGCAGTACGTC.

V and J are TRBV14 and TRBJ2-3, with D possibly TRBD2 on 5 matching bases. CDR3 length: 15 residues. Trimming left V 0 bases short and J 0 bases short, with 7 bases between. Germline V CDR1 and CDR2: SGHDN, FVKESK. DNA for the CDR3: TGTGCCAGCAGCCAAGATAGGACTAGCACAGATACGCAGTATTTT. It is translated as CASSQDRTSTDTQYF.

This clonotype showed up many times. The chain uses TRBV12-3 or TRBV12-4 and TRBJ2-7; 9 bases fit TRBD1. The CDR3 length is 16 residues. Trimming at V came to 1 base and at J to 3 bases, leaving 7 bases not matched to a gene. The CDR3 DNA sequence: TGTGCCAGCAGTTTAGTCGGGACAGGGATCTACTACGAGCAGTACGTC. It is translated as CASSLVGTGIYYEQYV.

The chain employs TRBV29-1 and TRBJ1-4; unclear D gene. Trimming removed 6 bases at V and 8 bases at J, with 13 bases between. Looked up from germline, CDR1 is SQVTM and CDR2 is ANQGSEA. The CDR3 totals 12 residues. The CDR3 DNA is TGCAGCGTCCGGGTCGCCGAGGAAAAACTGTTTTTT. As protein: CSVRVAEEKLFF.

In its sample, this clonotype was seen a few times. The chain carries TRBV28 and TRBJ2-7; D is unresolved. The CDR3 length is 12 residues. V lost 8 bases and J 6 bases, leaving 14 bases between the germline ends. CDR1 is MDHEN, CDR2 SYDVKM, per germline. In DNA form, the CDR3 reads TGTGCCAGCGGCCTTAGGGCTGGCGAGCAGTACGTC. It yields the protein CASGLRAGEQYV.

This clonotype turned up a few times. This chain links TRBV15 with TRBJ2-3, with 7 bases aligning to TRBD1. The CDR3 is 15 amino acids. V shed 7 bases, J shed 0 bases, and the junction held 7 bases outside the gene matches. Germline values: CDR1 LNHNV, CDR2 YYDKDF (reference sequence). This CDR3 is CATTRTGQSTDTQYF. Here the CDR3 DNA reads TGTGCCACCACCCGGACAGGACAAAGCACAGATACGCAGTATTTT.

This clonotype was counted between two and nine times. The rearrangement links TRBV28 to TRBJ1-5; D uncertain. Trimming removed 3 bases from V and 9 bases from J, with 9 bases in between. Germline V gene data show CDR1 as MDHEN and CDR2 as SYDVKM. This CDR3 contains 12 residues. Here the CDR3 reads CASSFIIRPQHF. The CDR3, as DNA: TGTGCCAGCAGTTTCATCATTCGGCCCCAGCATTTT.

This clonotype was seen a few times. This chain uses TRBV20-1 with TRBJ1-1; possible D gene TRBD1, 5 bases. Looked up from germline, CDR1 is DFQATT and CDR2 is SNEGSKA (reference sequence). The CDR3 is 16 residues long. V was shortened by 2 bases and J by 2 bases, with 18 bases between the two germline ends. The CDR3 reads CSARSPERGGNTEAFF. The DNA of the CDR3 is TGCAGTGCTAGATCTCCGGAGAGGGGAGGAAACACTGAAGCTTTCTTT.